The clone carrying this T cell receptor (beta chain) was counted a few times. Its antigen is undetermined. This specimen belongs to a study of beta chain features in type 1 diabetes. The whole isolated RNA underwent reverse transcription, so sequencing captured expressed TCRB transcripts. Repertoires were generated with immunoSEQ multiplex PCR, while TCRdb's copy carries only in-frame clones and drops some. The sample contains around 350,000 clones, roughly 12% of which appear only once. Each sorted fraction was over 95% pure. The CDR3 has 17 residues. Germline lookup yields CDR1 MGHRA and CDR2 YSYEKL. The ends were cut back, 0 bases at V and 5 bases at J, with 17 bases in the middle. Findings and limits, study-wide: TCRB CDR3s were moderately but significantly shorter in Type 1 diabetes patients in all four CD4+ subsets.

The chain has TRBV4-1 and TRBJ1-5; D is perhaps TRBD1 (5 bases). The receptor comes from a man aged 18 to 35 in good health. The sample consisted of naive CD4+ T cells from blood. The CDR3 protein is CASSQDGGWTPYQPQHF. The CDR3 nucleotides read TGCGCCAGCAGCCAAGATGGAGGGTGGACACCTTATCAGCCCCAGCATTTT.